The clone carrying this T cell receptor (beta chain) came up many times. Its antigen is not identified. Libraries of bulk TCR were made by previously described methods (with listed TCR primers). Each CDR3 protein is one row after TCRdb ran MiXCR on the PCR reads. The table records around 320,000 distinct CDR3 sequences, roughly a quarter of them present only once. The CDR3 consists of 14 residues. V lost 0 bases and J 4 bases, leaving 7 bases between the germline ends. Germline loops: CDR1 MNHEY, CDR2 SVGAGI. Sorted naive CD8 T cells were those defined as CD8+CD4-CCR7+CD45RA+. These data originate in a study of molecular identifiers for immune sequencing clone quantification. Whole-study context: Replicates involved a five-way split of RNA from around 20,000 or 99,000 naive CD8 cells, with sequencing of four.

Findings and caveats of the study: Jurkat TCR RNA from one cell was spiked into approximately 930,000 naive cells, and it was reportedly detectable there.

The TCR sequence derives from a human donor in good health. Some libraries in this study had Jurkat cell RNA spiked in. The specimen was naive CD8+ T cells from blood, with Jurkat cell RNA spiked in. As for subset: FACS-sorted CD8+CD4-CCR7+CD45RA+ naive T cells. The chain is built from TRBV6-5 and TRBJ2-4; D ambiguous. CDR3 in amino acids: CASSYSYGKNIQYF. CDR3 coding DNA: TGTGCCAGCAGTTACTCGTATGGGAAAAACATTCAGTACTTC.